These 2 T cell receptor beta chains were sequenced from one sample in a study of T cell repertoires in cytomegalovirus infection. TCRdb ran MiXCR on the reads and lists one entry per CDR3 protein. The table shows 400,000 or so distinct CDR3 sequences, with around a sixth occurring only once. The material sequenced was PBMCs. These receptors originate from a human donor in good health (CMV status not recorded). Some clones in this sample may be carry-over from other donors' samples.

V gene TRBV19 combines with J gene TRBJ1-2; D is unclear. The germline V gene has CDR1 LNHDA and CDR2 SQIVND (reference sequence). The CDR3 loop spans 15 amino acids. Trimming removed 4 bases at V and 5 bases at J, with 17 bases between. CDR3 in amino acids: CASSTRAHLGYGYTF. The CDR3 DNA reads as TGTGCCAGTAGTACCCGGGCCCATCTTGGGTATGGCTACACCTTC.

This clonotype was recorded at least ten times. The chain combines TRBV7-9 with TRBJ1-1, with D hard to call. This CDR3 has 12 amino acids. The germline gives CDR1 SEHNR, CDR2 FQNEAQ (reference sequence). V was trimmed by 6 bases and J by 1 base, leaving 6 bases between them. The CDR3 sequence is CASRQGNTEAFF. CDR3 bases: TGTGCCAGCAGGCAAGGGAACACTGAAGCTTTCTTT.